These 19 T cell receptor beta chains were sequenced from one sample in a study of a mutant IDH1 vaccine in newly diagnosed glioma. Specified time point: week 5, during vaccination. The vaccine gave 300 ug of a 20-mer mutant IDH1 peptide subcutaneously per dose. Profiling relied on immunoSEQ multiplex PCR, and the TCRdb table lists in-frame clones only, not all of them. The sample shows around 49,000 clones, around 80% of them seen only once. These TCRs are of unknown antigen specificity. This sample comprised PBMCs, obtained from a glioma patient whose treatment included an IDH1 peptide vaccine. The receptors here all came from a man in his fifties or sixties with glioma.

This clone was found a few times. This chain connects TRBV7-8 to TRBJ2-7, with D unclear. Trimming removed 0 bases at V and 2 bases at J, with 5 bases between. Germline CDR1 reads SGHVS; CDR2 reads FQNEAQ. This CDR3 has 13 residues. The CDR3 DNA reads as TGTGCCAGCAGCTTAGCGAGGCCCTACGAGCAGTACTTC. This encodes CASSLARPYEQYF.

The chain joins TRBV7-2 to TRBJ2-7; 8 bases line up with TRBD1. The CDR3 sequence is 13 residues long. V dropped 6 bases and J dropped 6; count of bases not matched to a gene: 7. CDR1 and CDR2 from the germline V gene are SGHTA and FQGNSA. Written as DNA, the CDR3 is TGTGCCAGCAGTATGGACAGGGTTGGCGAGCAGTACTTC. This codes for CASSMDRVGEQYF.

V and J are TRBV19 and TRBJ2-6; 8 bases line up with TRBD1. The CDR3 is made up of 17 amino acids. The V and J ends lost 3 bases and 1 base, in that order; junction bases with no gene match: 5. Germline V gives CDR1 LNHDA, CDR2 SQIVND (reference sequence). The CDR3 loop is CASSMMTGDSGANVLTF. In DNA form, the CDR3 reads TGTGCCAGTAGTATGATGACAGGGGATTCTGGGGCCAACGTCCTGACTTTC. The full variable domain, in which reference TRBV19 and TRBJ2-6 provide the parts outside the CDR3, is DGGITQSPKYLFRKEGQNVTLSCEQNLNHDAMYWYRQDPGQGLRLIYYSQIVNDFQKGDIAEGYSVSREKKESFPLTVTSAQKNPTAFYLCASSMMTGDSGANVLTFGAGSRLTVL.

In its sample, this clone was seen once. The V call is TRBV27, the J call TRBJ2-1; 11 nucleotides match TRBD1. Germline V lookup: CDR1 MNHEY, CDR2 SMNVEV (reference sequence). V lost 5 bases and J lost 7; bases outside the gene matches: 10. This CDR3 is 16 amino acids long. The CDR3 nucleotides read TGTGCCAGCAGTGAATGGACAGGGGGCAAGAGGAATGAGCAGTTCTTC. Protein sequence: CASSEWTGGKRNEQFF.

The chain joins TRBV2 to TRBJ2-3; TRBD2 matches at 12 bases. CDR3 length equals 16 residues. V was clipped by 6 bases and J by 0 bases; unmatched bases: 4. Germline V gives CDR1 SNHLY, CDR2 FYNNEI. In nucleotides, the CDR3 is TGTGCCAGCAGAAGACTAGCGGGGGCTAGCACAGATACGCAGTATTTT. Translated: CASRRLAGASTDTQYF.

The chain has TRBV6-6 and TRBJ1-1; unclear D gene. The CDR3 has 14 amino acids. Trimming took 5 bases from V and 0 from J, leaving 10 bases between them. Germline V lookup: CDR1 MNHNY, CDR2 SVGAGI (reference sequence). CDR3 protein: CASSPIQMNTEAFF. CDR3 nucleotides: TGTGCCAGCAGTCCTATACAGATGAACACTGAAGCTTTCTTT.

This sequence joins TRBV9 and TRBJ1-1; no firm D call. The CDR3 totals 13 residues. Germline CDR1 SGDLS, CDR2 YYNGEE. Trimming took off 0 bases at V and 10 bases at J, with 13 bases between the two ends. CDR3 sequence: CASSVGRLEGAFF. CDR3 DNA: TGTGCCAGCAGCGTAGGAAGGTTGGAGGGAGCTTTCTTT. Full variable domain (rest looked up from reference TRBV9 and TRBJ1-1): DSGVTQTPKHLITATGQRVTLRCSPRSGDLSVYWYQQSLDQGLQFLIQYYNGEERAKGNILERFSAQQFPDLHSELNLSSLELGDSALYFCASSVGRLEGAFFGQGTRLTVV.

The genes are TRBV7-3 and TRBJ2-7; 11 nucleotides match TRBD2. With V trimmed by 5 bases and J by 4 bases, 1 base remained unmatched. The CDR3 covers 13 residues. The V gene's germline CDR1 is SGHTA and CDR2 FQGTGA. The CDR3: CASSLAGGYEQYF. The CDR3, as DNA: TGTGCCAGCAGCCTAGCGGGGGGATACGAGCAGTACTTC.

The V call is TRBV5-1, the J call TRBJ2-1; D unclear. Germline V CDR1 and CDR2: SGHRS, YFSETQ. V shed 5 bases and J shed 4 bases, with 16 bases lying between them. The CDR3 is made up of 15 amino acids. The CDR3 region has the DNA TGCGCCAGCAGTTCTCTTCCAGCGAGTTACAATGAGCAGTTCTTC. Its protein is CASSSLPASYNEQFF.

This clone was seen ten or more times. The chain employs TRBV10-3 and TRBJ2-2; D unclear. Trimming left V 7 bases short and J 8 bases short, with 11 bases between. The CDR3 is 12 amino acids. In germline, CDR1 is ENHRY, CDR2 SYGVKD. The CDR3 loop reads CAITAEWGELFF. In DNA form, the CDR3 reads TGTGCCATCACTGCCGAATGGGGGGAGCTGTTTTTT.

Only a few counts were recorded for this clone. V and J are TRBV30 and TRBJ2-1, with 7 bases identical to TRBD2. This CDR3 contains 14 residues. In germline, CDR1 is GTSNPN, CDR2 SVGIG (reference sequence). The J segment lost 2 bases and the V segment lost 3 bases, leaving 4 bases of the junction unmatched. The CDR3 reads CAWSGEGPYNEQFF. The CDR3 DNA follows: TGTGCCTGGAGCGGGGAGGGGCCCTACAATGAGCAGTTCTTC.

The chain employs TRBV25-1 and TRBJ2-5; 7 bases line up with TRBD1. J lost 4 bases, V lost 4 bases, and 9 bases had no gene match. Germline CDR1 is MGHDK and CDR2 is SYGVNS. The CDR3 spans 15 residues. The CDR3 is CASSGSLGGRETQYF. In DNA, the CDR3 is TGTGCCAGCAGTGGGTCCTTAGGGGGCCGAGAGACCCAGTACTTC.

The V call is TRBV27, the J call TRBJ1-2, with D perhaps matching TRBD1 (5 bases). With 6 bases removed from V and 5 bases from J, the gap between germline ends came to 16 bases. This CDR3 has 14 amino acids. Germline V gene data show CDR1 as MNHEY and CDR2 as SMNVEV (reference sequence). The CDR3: CASSSGGRPYGYTF. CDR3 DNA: TGTGCCAGCAGCTCCGGGGGGAGGCCTTATGGCTACACCTTC.

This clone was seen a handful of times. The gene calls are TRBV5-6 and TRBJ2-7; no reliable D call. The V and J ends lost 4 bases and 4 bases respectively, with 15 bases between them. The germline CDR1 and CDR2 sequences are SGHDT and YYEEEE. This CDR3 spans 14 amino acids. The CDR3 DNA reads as TGTGCCAGCAGCCTCCTAAACAATCCATACGAGCAGTACTTC. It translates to CASSLLNNPYEQYF.

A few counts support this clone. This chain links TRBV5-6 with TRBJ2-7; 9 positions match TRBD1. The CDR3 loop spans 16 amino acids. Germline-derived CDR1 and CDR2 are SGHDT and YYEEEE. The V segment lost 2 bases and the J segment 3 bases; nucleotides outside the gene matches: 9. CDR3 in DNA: TGTGCCAGCAGCTTAGAATTTCGGGACAGGGACTACGAGCAGTACTTC. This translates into CASSLEFRDRDYEQYF.

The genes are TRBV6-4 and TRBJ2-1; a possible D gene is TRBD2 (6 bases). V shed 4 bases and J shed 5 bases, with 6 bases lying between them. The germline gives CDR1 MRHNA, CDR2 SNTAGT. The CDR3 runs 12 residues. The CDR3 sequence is CASSGLDNEQFF. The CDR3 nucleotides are TGTGCCAGCAGTGGACTAGACAATGAGCAGTTCTTC.

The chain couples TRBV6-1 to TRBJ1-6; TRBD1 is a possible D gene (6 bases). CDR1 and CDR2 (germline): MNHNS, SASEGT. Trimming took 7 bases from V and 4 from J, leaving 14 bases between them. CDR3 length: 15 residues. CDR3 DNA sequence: TGTGCCAGCATTCCGCCGGACAGTTATAATTCACCCCTCCACTTT. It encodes CASIPPDSYNSPLHF.

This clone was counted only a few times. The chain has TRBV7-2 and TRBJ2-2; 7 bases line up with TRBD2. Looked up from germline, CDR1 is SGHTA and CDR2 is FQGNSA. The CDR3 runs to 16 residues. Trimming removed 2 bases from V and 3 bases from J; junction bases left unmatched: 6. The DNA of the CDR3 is TGTGCCAGCAGCTTAAAGCGGCTAGCGGACACCGGGGAGCTGTTTTTT. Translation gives CASSLKRLADTGELFF.

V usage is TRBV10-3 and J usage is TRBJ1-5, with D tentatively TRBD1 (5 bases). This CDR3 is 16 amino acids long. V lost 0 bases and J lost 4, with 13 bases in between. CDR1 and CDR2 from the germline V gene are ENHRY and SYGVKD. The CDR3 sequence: CAISESKGMLNQPQHF. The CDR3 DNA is TGTGCCATCAGTGAGTCGAAGGGGATGCTTAATCAGCCCCAGCATTTT.